This T cell receptor (beta chain) emerged from a study of blood T cell repertoires in COVID-19. Study-wide context: Samples taken during acute and convalescent COVID-19 were collected in the United States, Italy and Spain. From T cells, B-cell-depleted T cells, or PBMCs came the material, which was cDNA or gDNA.

V dropped 1 base and J dropped 1 base, with 16 bases sitting between them. CDR1 and CDR2 (germline): KGHSH, LQKENI. The CDR3 is made up of 18 amino acids. Authors' data handling: It was from reference gene primer amplification that nucleated cell counts were estimated. Assay used: immunoSEQ multiplex PCR; TCRdb lists only in-frame clones, some missing. V and J calls and clone size are copied from that table; D and trimming were computed from the DNA. The sample includes more than 85,000 clones, more than 75% of them seen just once. The sequence was obtained from a human donor in a cohort sampled during active COVID-19. The chain couples TRBV18 to TRBJ2-2, with D possibly matching TRBD2 (5 bases). Sequenced input: peripheral blood. CDR3 bases: TGTGCCAGCTCACCACAAAAAGGGAGTTATAGGAACACCGGGGAGCTGTTTTTT. It specifies CASSPQKGSYRNTGELFF.